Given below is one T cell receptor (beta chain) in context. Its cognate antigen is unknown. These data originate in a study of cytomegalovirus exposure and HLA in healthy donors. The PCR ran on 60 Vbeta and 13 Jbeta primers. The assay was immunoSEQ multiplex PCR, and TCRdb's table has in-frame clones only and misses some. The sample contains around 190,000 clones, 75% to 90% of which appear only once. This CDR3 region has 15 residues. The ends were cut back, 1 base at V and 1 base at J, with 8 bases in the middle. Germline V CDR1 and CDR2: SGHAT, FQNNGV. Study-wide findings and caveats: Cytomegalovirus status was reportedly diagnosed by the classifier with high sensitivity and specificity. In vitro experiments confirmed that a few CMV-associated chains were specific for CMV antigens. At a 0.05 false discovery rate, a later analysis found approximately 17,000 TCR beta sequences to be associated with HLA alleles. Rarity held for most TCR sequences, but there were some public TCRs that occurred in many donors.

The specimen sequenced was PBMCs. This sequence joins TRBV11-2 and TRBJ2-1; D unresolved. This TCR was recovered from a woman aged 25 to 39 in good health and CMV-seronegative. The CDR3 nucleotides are TGTGCCAGCAGCTTAGGGTACATATCCTACAATGAGCAGTTCTTC. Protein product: CASSLGYISYNEQFF.